Listed here are 18 T cell receptor beta chains from one sample, sequenced in a study of T cell changes during pregnancy in multiple sclerosis. Profiling relied on immunoSEQ multiplex PCR, and the TCRdb table lists in-frame clones only, not all of them. The repertoire includes some 120,000 clones, around 90% of them detected once, and 1.5% sits in the top ten. Source: peripheral blood, taken in the third trimester of pregnancy. Source of these receptors: a female donor with multiple sclerosis, enrolled in a pregnancy study.

This chain connects TRBV11-2 to TRBJ2-1; 10 bases match TRBD1. The length of the CDR3 is 15 residues. V lost 1 base and J lost 5; bases outside the gene matches: 2. CDR1 and CDR2 from the germline V gene are SGHAT and FQNNGV. CDR3 region: CASSLGQGAHNEQFF. The CDR3 DNA follows: TGTGCCAGCAGCTTAGGACAGGGGGCCCACAATGAGCAGTTCTTC. Looking up the rest from reference TRBV11-2 and TRBJ2-1 gives the full variable domain: EAGVAQSPRYKIIEKRQSVAFWCNPISGHATLYWYQQILGQGPKLLIQFQNNGVVDDSQLPKDRFSAERLKGVDSTLKIQPAKLEDSAVYLCASSLGQGAHNEQFFGPGTRLTVL.

The chain uses TRBV11-2 and TRBJ2-1; 7 bases are shared with TRBD2. Germline V gene lookup returns CDR1 SGHAT and CDR2 FQNNGV. There are 16 residues in the CDR3. Trimming at V came to 5 bases and at J to 1 base, leaving 8 bases not matched to a gene. CDR3 coding DNA: TGTGCCAGCAGCCCATTGGGGGGGAGGTCCTACAATGAGCAGTTCTTC. Translated: CASSPLGGRSYNEQFF. Using reference TRBV11-2 and TRBJ2-1 for the parts outside the CDR3, the full variable domain is EAGVAQSPRYKIIEKRQSVAFWCNPISGHATLYWYQQILGQGPKLLIQFQNNGVVDDSQLPKDRFSAERLKGVDSTLKIQPAKLEDSAVYLCASSPLGGRSYNEQFFGPGTRLTVL.

The chain's CDR3 is CAGEKDRANTEAFF. The DNA for the CDR3 is TGTGCCGGCGAAAAGGACAGGGCGAACACTGAAGCTTTCTTT. The rearrangement uses TRBV2 and TRBJ1-1; 8 positions match TRBD1. With 11 bases clipped from V and 1 base from J, the junction kept 9 bases outside the gene matches. This CDR3 is 14 amino acids long. The germline V gene has CDR1 SNHLY and CDR2 FYNNEI. Drawing the rest from reference TRBV2 and TRBJ1-1, the complete variable domain is EPEVTQTPSHQVTQMGQEVILRCVPISNHLYFYWYRQILGQKVEFLVSFYNNEISEKSEIFDDQFSVERPDGSNFTLKIRSTKLEDSAMYFCAGEKDRANTEAFFGQGTRLTVV.

The chain joins TRBV6-5 to TRBJ2-7; possibly TRBD2 for D (7 bases). CDR3 size: 13 residues. Germline CDR1 MNHEY, CDR2 SVGAGI. With 9 bases removed from V and 3 bases from J, the gap between germline ends came to 15 bases. The CDR3 nucleotides are TGTGCCAGGGGGGGGGCTAGCTGCTACGAGCAGTACTTC. It translates to CARGGASCYEQYF.

This clone was seen once. The chain links TRBV7-2 to TRBJ1-4; 9 bases fit TRBD1. The CDR3 extends over 15 amino acids. J lost 8 bases, V lost 5 bases, and 9 bases had no gene match. The germline CDR1 and CDR2 sequences are SGHTA and FQGNSA. CDR3 amino acids: CASSNRQGGEEKLFF. The CDR3 DNA sequence: TGTGCCAGCAGCAATCGACAGGGGGGAGAAGAAAAACTGTTTTTT.

The chain carries TRBV19 and TRBJ2-2, with 8 positions matching TRBD2. The trim removed 6 bases at V and 2 bases at J, leaving 8 bases unmatched. Germline V gene sequence: CDR1 LNHDA, CDR2 SQIVND (reference sequence). The CDR3 runs 16 residues. The CDR3 DNA reads TGTGCCAGTAGGAAACAGAGCGGGAGAAACACCGGGGAGCTGTTTTTT. This translates into CASRKQSGRNTGELFF. Using reference TRBV19 and TRBJ2-2 for the parts outside the CDR3, the full variable domain is DGGITQSPKYLFRKEGQNVTLSCEQNLNHDAMYWYRQDPGQGLRLIYYSQIVNDFQKGDIAEGYSVSREKKESFPLTVTSAQKNPTAFYLCASRKQSGRNTGELFFGEGSRLTVL.

The gene calls are TRBV6-6 and TRBJ1-2, with 8 bases fitting TRBD1. V lost 2 bases and J lost 4; bases outside the gene matches: 6. From germline, CDR1 is MNHNY and CDR2 SVGAGI (reference sequence). CDR3 length: 15 amino acids. The CDR3 region is CASSYDGQGAYGYTF. CDR3 nucleotides: TGTGCCAGCAGTTACGATGGACAGGGCGCCTATGGCTACACCTTC.

The chain joins TRBV2 to TRBJ2-1, with TRBD1 matching over 8 bases. This CDR3 has 15 amino acids. V dropped 5 bases and J dropped 4; count of bases not matched to a gene: 7. Germline V gene data show CDR1 as SNHLY and CDR2 as FYNNEI. The CDR3 region is CASSLRQGQYNEQFF. In DNA, the CDR3 is TGTGCCAGCAGTCTGCGACAGGGGCAATACAATGAGCAGTTCTTC.

The chain employs TRBV5-1 and TRBJ2-3; 7 bases are a match to TRBD1. J lost 2 bases, V lost 7 bases, and 7 bases had no gene match. The germline V gene encodes CDR1 SGHRS and CDR2 YFSETQ. The CDR3 length is 14 residues. CDR3 sequence: CASLRDSNTDTQYF. The CDR3 nucleotides read TGCGCCAGCCTCCGGGACAGCAACACAGATACGCAGTATTTT.

V gene TRBV28 combines with J gene TRBJ2-2; 8 bases fit TRBD1. This CDR3 contains 15 residues. Germline CDR1 and CDR2: MDHEN and SYDVKM. The junction had 4 bases not matched to a gene; V was cut back by 6 bases and J by 1 base. The CDR3 DNA reads TGTGCCAGCAGCCTCGGGACAGGGAACACCGGGGAGCTGTTTTTT. It codes for CASSLGTGNTGELFF.

The chain combines TRBV5-6 with TRBJ2-6, with a weak D call TRBD1 (5 bases). With 1 base removed from V and 4 bases from J, the gap between germline ends came to 9 bases. The germline V gene encodes CDR1 SGHDT and CDR2 YYEEEE. CDR3 length: 15 residues. CDR3 residues: CASSLPGPGANVLTF. The DNA of the CDR3 is TGTGCCAGCAGCTTGCCAGGGCCCGGGGCCAACGTCCTGACTTTC.

CDR3 in DNA: TGCGCCAGCAGCTTGGGAGGACTACCGGGGAACACTGAAGCTTTCTTT. It codes for CASSLGGLPGNTEAFF. J is TRBJ1-1 and V is TRBV5-1; D gene uncertain. The CDR3 is 16 amino acids. V was trimmed by 0 bases and J by 1 base, leaving 13 bases between them. CDR1 and CDR2 from the germline V gene are SGHRS and YFSETQ. The entire variable domain, with the rest obtained from reference TRBV5-1 and TRBJ1-1, is as follows: KAGVTQTPRYLIKTRGQQVTLSCSPISGHRSVSWYQQTPGQGLQFLFEYFSETQRNKGNFPGRFSGRQFSNSRSEMNVSTLELGDSALYLCASSLGGLPGNTEAFFGQGTRLTVV.

This clone was detected only once. This chain joins TRBV18 and TRBJ1-1; D unclear. The CDR3 contains 14 residues. Germline CDR1 KGHSH, CDR2 LQKENI. V lost 3 bases and J lost 5, with 13 bases in between. For the CDR3, the DNA is TGTGCCAGCTCACCCTCCGGGAGCGGAACTGAAGCTTTCTTT. Translation gives CASSPSGSGTEAFF.

This rearrangement joins TRBV6-1 to TRBJ2-1; possible D gene TRBD1, 6 bases. The germline gives CDR1 MNHNS, CDR2 SASEGT. Trimming left V 8 bases short and J 7 bases short, with 12 bases between. This CDR3 region has 12 residues. In DNA form, the CDR3 reads TGTGCCAGCTCTCAGGGGTGGAATGAGCAGTTCTTC. Residues: CASSQGWNEQFF.

The rearrangement uses TRBV28 and TRBJ1-1; TRBD1 is a possible D gene (6 bases). This CDR3 has 14 residues. V was trimmed by 2 bases and J by 2 bases, leaving 9 bases between them. Germline values: CDR1 MDHEN, CDR2 SYDVKM. The DNA for the CDR3 is TGTGCCAGCAGTTTAATACAGGGAAACACTGAAGCTTTCTTT. It specifies CASSLIQGNTEAFF.

The rearrangement uses TRBV5-4 and TRBJ1-6, with 7 bases that match TRBD1. Germline V lookup: CDR1 SGHNT, CDR2 YYREEE (reference sequence). The V segment lost 0 bases and the J segment 7 bases; nucleotides outside the gene matches: 4. CDR3 size: 15 residues. CDR3 protein: CASSLGGQSNSPLHF. CDR3 bases: TGTGCCAGCAGCTTGGGGGGACAGTCCAATTCACCCCTCCACTTT.

This chain uses TRBV27 with TRBJ1-5; 7 bases line up with TRBD1. This CDR3 has 14 amino acids. Germline lookup yields CDR1 MNHEY and CDR2 SMNVEV (reference sequence). V dropped 6 bases and J dropped 3; count of bases not matched to a gene: 5. The chain's CDR3 is CASRRDSSNQPQHF. In DNA, the CDR3 is TGTGCCAGCAGGAGGGACAGCTCCAATCAGCCCCAGCATTTT.

This chain uses TRBV4-1 with TRBJ1-1; D is perhaps TRBD1 (5 bases). The V end was cut by 0 bases, the J end by 3 bases, with 14 bases between. Germline lookup yields CDR1 MGHRA and CDR2 YSYEKL. CDR3 length: 16 amino acids. CDR3 bases: TGCGCCAGCAGCCAAGATAGGGGCACCCCGGACACTGAAGCTTTCTTT. Its protein is CASSQDRGTPDTEAFF.